Here is one T cell receptor (beta chain) with its context. TCRdb's table, derived via immunoSEQ multiplex PCR, lists solely in-frame clones and lacks some. The sample includes tens of thousands of clones, roughly 92% of them seen just once. V gave up 4 bases and J gave up 4 bases; unmatched junction bases: 11. CDR1 and CDR2 from the germline V gene are PRHDT and FYEKMQ (reference sequence). The CDR3 spans 16 residues. The sample belongs to a study of T cell changes during pregnancy in multiple sclerosis. The source was CD8+ T cells from peripheral blood mononuclear cells, collected in the third trimester of pregnancy. The sequence was collected from a female donor in good health, enrolled as a control in a pregnancy study. J is TRBJ2-3 and V is TRBV13; TRBD2 aligns across 7 bases. This CDR3 reads CASSSSGLEGPDTQYF. The CDR3 DNA reads TGTGCCAGCAGCTCTAGCGGACTAGAGGGACCAGATACGCAGTATTTT.